The next 5 T cell receptor beta chains were all read from a single sample in a study of metastatic and nonmetastatic thyroid tumors. TCRdb called clones again from the PCR reads with MiXCR. The sample carries about 20,000 clones, approximately 26% recorded once. All patients were untreated before thyroid surgery. Sequencing was done on a sample of blood. The receptors were gathered from a female donor with papillary thyroid cancer or a benign thyroid nodule (not recorded which). Some clones in this sample may be carry-over from other donors' samples.

The gene calls are TRBV19 and TRBJ2-2, with D uncertain. This CDR3 contains 13 residues. Trimming removed 5 bases at V and 4 bases at J, with 8 bases between. The germline CDR1 and CDR2 sequences are LNHDA and SQIVND (reference sequence). CDR3 loop: CASSPTSTGELFF. DNA for the CDR3: TGTGCCAGTAGTCCCACATCCACCGGGGAGCTGTTTTTT.

V usage is TRBV28 and J usage is TRBJ2-7; 11 nucleotides agree with TRBD2. The trim removed 4 bases at V and 5 bases at J, leaving 13 bases unmatched. Germline CDR1 is MDHEN and CDR2 is SYDVKM. This CDR3 has 17 residues. This CDR3 is CASSSDRLAGGADEQYF. Written as DNA, the CDR3 is TGTGCCAGCAGTTCTGATCGTCTAGCGGGAGGCGCGGACGAGCAGTACTTC.

This clone was seen a few times. The rearrangement joins TRBV20-1 to TRBJ2-7, with 9 positions matching TRBD2. This CDR3 spans 16 amino acids. The V segment lost 6 bases and the J segment 3 bases; nucleotides outside the gene matches: 15. CDR1 and CDR2 from the germline V gene are DFQATT and SNEGSKA (reference sequence). The CDR3 is CSAYPSGKAGSYEQYF. CDR3 in DNA: TGCAGTGCCTATCCTAGCGGGAAGGCGGGGAGCTACGAGCAGTACTTC.

In the case of this clone: This may be a read error: a much more frequent sequence differs by one nucleotide. The same CDR3 is also encoded by other DNA sequences in this sample. The chain couples TRBV2 to TRBJ1-4; tentatively, D is TRBD1 (6 bases). Germline V gene data show CDR1 as SNHLY and CDR2 as FYNNEI. V lost 8 bases to trimming and J lost 6 bases, with 10 bases between them. The CDR3 is made up of 12 amino acids. CDR3 protein: CASETGDEKLFF. DNA for the CDR3: TGTGCCAGCGAGACAGGTGATGAAAAACTGTTTTTT.

This clone was counted at least ten times. Mismatch with germline at one junction end may stem from a read error. V usage is TRBV7-7 and J usage is TRBJ1-2, with unresolved D. The CDR3 consists of 14 residues. Germline V CDR1 and CDR2: SSHAT, FNYEAQ (reference sequence). This chain's CDR3 is CASSLALGVQGYTF. CDR3 nucleotides: TGTGCTAGCAGCTTAGCTCTTGGGGTCCAAGGCTACACCTTC.